This TCR beta chain emerged from a study of blood T cell repertoires in COVID-19. Whole-study context: Sample material is recorded as cDNA or gDNA derived from T cells, B-cell-depleted T cells, or PBMCs.

The germline V gene encodes CDR1 SGHDN and CDR2 FVKESK. CDR3 length: 13 residues. With 4 bases removed from V and 4 bases from J, the gap between germline ends came to 8 bases. How the authors handled the data: Quantification of nucleated cells was approximated via reference gene primer amplification. Produced via immunoSEQ multiplex PCR; TCRdb's table is partial and in-frame only. V and J calls and clone size are as listed in that table; D and trimming were resolved from the DNA. The sample records fewer than 200,000 clones, roughly four fifths being singletons. Seattle patients were enrolled while actively infected and followed longitudinally.

The sequence was collected from a woman between 65 and 79 years old with COVID-19, enrolled during active disease. Input material: peripheral blood. The chain has TRBV14 and TRBJ1-5; D might be TRBD1 (6 bases). Written as DNA, the CDR3 is TGTGCCAGCAGCCTCCAGGGGAATCAGCCCCAGCATTTT. Amino acids: CASSLQGNQPQHF.